This TCR beta chain is drawn from a study of identical twins. Study conclusions and caveats: There were fewer insertions in abundant cord blood beta clonotypes, but memory repertoires showed no such pattern.

This clonotype was recorded many times. As yet, its antigen is unknown. From the 5' RACE reads, TCRdb called clonotypes with MiXCR, one entry per CDR3 protein. The sample consists of over 200,000 distinct CDR3 sequences, 5.5% to 7.5% of them appearing once. This sample was shared with a second study, whose subject was T cells expressing NK-cell markers.

The TCR originated in a woman aged 18 to 35 in good health. The source material was CD8+ T cells sorted from blood.

This CDR3 reads CASSLREPGDTEAFF. The CDR3 DNA is TGTGCCAGCAGCCTAAGGGAGCCGGGGGACACTGAAGCTTTCTTT. This rearrangement joins TRBV5-5 to TRBJ1-1; perhaps TRBD1 as D (5 bases). Trimming cost V 4 bases and J 3 bases, with 16 bases left between them. This CDR3 region has 15 residues. Per the germline V gene, CDR1 is SGHKS and CDR2 is YYEKEE (reference sequence).